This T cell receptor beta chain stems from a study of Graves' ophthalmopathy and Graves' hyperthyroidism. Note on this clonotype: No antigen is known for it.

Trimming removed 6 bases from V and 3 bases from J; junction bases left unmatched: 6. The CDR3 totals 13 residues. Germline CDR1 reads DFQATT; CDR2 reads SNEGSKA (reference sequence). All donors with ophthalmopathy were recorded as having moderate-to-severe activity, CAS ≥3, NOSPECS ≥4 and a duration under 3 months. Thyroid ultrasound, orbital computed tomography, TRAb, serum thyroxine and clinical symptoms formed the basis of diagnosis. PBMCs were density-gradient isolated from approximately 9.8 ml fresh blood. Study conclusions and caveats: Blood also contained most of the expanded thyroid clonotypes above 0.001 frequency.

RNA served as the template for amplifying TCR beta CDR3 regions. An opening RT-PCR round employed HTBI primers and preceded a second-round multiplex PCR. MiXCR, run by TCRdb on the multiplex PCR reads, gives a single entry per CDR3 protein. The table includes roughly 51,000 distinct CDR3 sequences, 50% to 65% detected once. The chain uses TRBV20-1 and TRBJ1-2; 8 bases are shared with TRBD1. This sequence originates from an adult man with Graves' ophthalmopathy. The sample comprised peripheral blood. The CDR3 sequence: CSAKPTGDYGYTF. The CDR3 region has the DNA TGCAGTGCGAAACCGACAGGGGACTATGGCTACACCTTC.